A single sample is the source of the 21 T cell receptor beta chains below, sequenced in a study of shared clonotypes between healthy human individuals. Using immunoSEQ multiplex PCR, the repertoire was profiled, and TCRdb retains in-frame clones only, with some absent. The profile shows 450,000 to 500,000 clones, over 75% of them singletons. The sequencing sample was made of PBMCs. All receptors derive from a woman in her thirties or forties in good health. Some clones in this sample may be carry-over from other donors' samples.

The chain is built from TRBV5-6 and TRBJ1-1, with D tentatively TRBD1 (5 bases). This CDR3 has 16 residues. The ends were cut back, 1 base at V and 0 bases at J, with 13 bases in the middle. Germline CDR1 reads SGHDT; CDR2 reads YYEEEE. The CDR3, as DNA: TGTGCCAGCAGCTTGTTGCAGGGACGGATGAACACTGAAGCTTTCTTT. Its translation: CASSLLQGRMNTEAFF.

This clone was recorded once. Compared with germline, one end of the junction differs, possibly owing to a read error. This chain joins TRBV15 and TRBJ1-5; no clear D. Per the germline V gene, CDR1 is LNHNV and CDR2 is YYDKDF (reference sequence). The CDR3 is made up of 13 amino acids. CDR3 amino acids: CATSPGYNQPQNF. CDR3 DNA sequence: TGCGCCACCAGCCCCGGGTACAATCAGCCCCAGAATTTT.

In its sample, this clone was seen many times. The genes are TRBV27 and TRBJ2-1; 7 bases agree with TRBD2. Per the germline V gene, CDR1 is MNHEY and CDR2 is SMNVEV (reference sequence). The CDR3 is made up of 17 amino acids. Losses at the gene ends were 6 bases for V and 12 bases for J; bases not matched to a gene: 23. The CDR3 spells CASRVGGSSGASAGQFF. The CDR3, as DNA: TGTGCCAGCAGGGTGGGTGGGTCTAGCGGAGCCAGTGCTGGGCAGTTCTTC.

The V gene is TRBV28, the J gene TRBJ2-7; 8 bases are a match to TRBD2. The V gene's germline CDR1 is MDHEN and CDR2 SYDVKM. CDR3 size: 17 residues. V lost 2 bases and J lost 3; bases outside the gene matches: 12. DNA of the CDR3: TGTGCCAGCAGTTTAGGCGCACAACTAGCGGCGGTCTACGAGCAGTACTTC. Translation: CASSLGAQLAAVYEQYF.

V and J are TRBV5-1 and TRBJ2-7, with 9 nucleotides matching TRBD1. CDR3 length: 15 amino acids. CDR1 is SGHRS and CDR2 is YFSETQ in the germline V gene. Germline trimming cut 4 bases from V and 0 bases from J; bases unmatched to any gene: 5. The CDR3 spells CASSHGTGSSYEQYF. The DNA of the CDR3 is TGCGCCAGCAGCCACGGGACAGGGAGCTCCTACGAGCAGTACTTC.

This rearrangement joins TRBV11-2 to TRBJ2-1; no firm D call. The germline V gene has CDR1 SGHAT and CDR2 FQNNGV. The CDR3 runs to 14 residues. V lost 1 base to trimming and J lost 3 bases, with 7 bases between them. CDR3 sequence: CASSLGPVYNEQFF. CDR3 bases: TGTGCCAGCAGCTTAGGACCAGTCTACAATGAGCAGTTCTTC.

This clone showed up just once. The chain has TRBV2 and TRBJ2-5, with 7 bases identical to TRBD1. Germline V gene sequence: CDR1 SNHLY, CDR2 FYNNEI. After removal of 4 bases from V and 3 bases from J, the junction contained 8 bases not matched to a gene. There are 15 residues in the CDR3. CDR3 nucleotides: TGTGCCAGCAGTGCTCTGACAGGGTCGGAAGAGACCCAGTACTTC. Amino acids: CASSALTGSEETQYF.

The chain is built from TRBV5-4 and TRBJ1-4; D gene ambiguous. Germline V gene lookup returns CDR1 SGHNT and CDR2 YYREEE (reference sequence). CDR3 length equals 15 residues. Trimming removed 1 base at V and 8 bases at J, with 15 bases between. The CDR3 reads CASSLRRVGDEKLFF. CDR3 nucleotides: TGTGCCAGCAGCTTGCGTCGTGTGGGAGACGAAAAACTGTTTTTT.

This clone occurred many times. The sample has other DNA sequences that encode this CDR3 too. The CDR3 region is CASSVTGQETQYF. CDR3 nucleotides: TGTGCCAGCAGCGTGACAGGGCAAGAGACCCAGTACTTC. The rearrangement joins TRBV9 to TRBJ2-5, with TRBD1 identical over 7 bases. CDR1 SGDLS and CDR2 YYNGEE come from the germline V gene. The CDR3 loop spans 13 amino acids. V dropped 2 bases and J dropped 2; count of bases not matched to a gene: 0.

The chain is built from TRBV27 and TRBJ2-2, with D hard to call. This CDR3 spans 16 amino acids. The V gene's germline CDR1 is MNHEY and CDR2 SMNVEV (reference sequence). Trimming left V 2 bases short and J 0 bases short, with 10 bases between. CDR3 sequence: CASSLRWAANTGELFF. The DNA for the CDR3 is TGTGCCAGCAGTTTAAGGTGGGCAGCGAACACCGGGGAGCTGTTTTTT.

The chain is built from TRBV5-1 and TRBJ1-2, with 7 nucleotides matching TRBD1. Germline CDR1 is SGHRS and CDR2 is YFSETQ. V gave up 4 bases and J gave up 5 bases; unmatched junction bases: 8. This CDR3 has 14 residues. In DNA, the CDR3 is TGCGCCAGCAGCGTTGGGGGACAGCGATATGGCTACACCTTC. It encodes CASSVGGQRYGYTF. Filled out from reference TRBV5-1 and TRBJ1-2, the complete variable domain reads KAGVTQTPRYLIKTRGQQVTLSCSPISGHRSVSWYQQTPGQGLQFLFEYFSETQRNKGNFPGRFSGRQFSNSRSEMNVSTLELGDSALYLCASSVGGQRYGYTFGSGTRLTVV.

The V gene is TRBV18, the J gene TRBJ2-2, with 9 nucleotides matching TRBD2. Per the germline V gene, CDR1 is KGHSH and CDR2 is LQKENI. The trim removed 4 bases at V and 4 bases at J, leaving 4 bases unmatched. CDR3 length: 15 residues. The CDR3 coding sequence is TGTGCCAGCTCACGGACTAGCGCCGCCACCGGGGAGCTGTTTTTT. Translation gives CASSRTSAATGELFF.

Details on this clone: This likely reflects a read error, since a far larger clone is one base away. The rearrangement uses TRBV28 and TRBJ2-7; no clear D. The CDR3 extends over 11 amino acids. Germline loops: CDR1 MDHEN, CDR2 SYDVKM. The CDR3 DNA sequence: TGTGACAGCAGTTTAGCCAACGCGCAGTACTTC. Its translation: CDSSLANAQYF.

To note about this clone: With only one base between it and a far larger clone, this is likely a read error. The CDR3 DNA is TGTGCCAGCAGTCTGCAGGGGAGCACCTGGGAGCTGTTTTTT. It encodes CASSLQGSTWELFF. The chain carries TRBV25-1 and TRBJ2-2; the D gene is possibly TRBD1 (6 bases). The length of the CDR3 is 14 residues. Germline-derived CDR1 and CDR2 are MGHDK and SYGVNS.

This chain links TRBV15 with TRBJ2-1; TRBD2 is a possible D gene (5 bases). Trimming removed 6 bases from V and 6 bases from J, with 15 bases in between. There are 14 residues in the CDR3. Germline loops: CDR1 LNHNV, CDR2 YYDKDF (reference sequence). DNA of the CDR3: TGTGCCACCAGTGCTGGGAGAGTGCCCAATGAGCAGTTCTTC. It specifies CATSAGRVPNEQFF.

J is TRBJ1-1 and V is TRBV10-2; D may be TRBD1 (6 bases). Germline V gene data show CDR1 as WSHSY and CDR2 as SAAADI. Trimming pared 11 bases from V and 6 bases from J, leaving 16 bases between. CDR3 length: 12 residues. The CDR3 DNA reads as TGCGCCGCCGGGGGGGGGCACGCTGAAGCTTTCTTT. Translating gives CAAGGGHAEAFF.

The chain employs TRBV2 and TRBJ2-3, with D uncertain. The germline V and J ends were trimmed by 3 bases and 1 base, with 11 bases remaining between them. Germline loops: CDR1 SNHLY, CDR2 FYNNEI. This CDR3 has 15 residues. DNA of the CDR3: TGTGCCAGCAGTGATTTAGGTCAGGGCACAGATACGCAGTATTTT. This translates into CASSDLGQGTDTQYF.

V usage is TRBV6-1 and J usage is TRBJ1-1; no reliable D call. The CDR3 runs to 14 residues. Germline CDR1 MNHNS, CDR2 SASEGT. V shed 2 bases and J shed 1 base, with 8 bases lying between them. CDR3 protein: CASSENPGNTEAFF. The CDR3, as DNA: TGTGCCAGCAGTGAAAATCCAGGGAACACTGAAGCTTTCTTT.

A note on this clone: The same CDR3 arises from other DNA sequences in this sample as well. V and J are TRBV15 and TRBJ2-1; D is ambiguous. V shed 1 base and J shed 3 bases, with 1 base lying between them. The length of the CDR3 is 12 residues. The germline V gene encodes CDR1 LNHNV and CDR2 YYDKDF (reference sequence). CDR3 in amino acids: CATSRVYNEQFF. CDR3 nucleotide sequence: TGTGCCACCAGCAGAGTCTACAATGAGCAGTTCTTC.

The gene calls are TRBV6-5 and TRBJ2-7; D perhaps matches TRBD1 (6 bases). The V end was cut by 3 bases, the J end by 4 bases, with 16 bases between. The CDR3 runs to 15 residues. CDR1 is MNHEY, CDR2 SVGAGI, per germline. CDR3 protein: CASSYSGSGDYEQYF. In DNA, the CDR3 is TGTGCCAGCAGTTATTCAGGTTCAGGGGATTACGAGCAGTACTTC.

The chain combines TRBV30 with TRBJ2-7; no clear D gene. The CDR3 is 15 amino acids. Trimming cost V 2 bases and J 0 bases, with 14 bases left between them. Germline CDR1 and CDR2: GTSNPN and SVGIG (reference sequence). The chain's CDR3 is CAWSRTDFSSYEQYF. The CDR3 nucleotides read TGTGCCTGGAGTCGGACGGATTTTAGCTCCTACGAGCAGTACTTC.